These 21 T cell receptor beta chains originate from one sample sequenced in a study of CD8+ T cells in alopecia areata. cDNA reverse transcribed from extracted RNA served as the sequencing template. Produced via immunoSEQ multiplex PCR; TCRdb's table is partial and in-frame only. The table has 140,000 to 150,000 clones, about 51% seen once; the top ten hold approximately 15%. Stated treatment: oral pan-JAK inhibitor, 5-10 mg twice daily. This specimen was CD8+ T cells sorted from blood, taken at week 4, from a patient treated with tofacitinib. All receptors derive from a human donor with alopecia areata.

This clone was seen only a few times. The chain carries TRBV30 and TRBJ1-1; 8 nucleotides line up with TRBD1. The CDR3 is 14 residues long. The J segment lost 5 bases and the V segment lost 5 bases, leaving 10 bases of the junction unmatched. Germline assignment: CDR1 GTSNPN and CDR2 SVGIG (reference sequence). CDR3 bases: TGTGCCTGGGGTACAGACAGGGGATGGACTGAAGCTTTCTTT. Translation: CAWGTDRGWTEAFF.

V is TRBV18 and J is TRBJ2-2; TRBD2 might be the D (6 bases). This CDR3 is 16 amino acids long. The V end lost 2 bases, the J end lost 4 bases, and 14 bases lay between the germline ends. Germline CDR1 and CDR2: KGHSH and LQKENI. The CDR3: CASSPTGEGSTGELFF. CDR3 in DNA: TGTGCCAGCTCACCAACGGGAGAGGGGTCCACCGGGGAGCTGTTTTTT.

This clone was counted between two and nine times. The chain joins TRBV10-3 to TRBJ2-3; D is perhaps TRBD1 (6 bases). Trimming cost V 0 bases and J 0 bases, with 13 bases left between them. CDR1 ENHRY and CDR2 SYGVKD come from the germline V gene. The CDR3 is made up of 17 amino acids. CDR3 coding DNA: TGTGCCATCAGTGAGTCGGGGGCTACCGGCAGCACAGATACGCAGTATTTT. It is translated as CAISESGATGSTDTQYF.

The V call is TRBV29-1, the J call TRBJ1-3; 8 bases fit TRBD1. J gave up 0 bases and V 1 base, and 2 bases lay outside the gene matches. The CDR3 loop spans 15 amino acids. Germline-derived CDR1 and CDR2 are SQVTM and ANQGSEA. In DNA form, the CDR3 reads TGCAGCGTTGAAGGTACAGGGGGCTCTGGAAACACCATATATTTT. Translated: CSVEGTGGSGNTIYF.

This CDR3 reads CASSHRGSHNEQFF. The CDR3 DNA sequence: TGTGCCAGCAGCCACAGGGGATCACACAATGAGCAGTTCTTC. The V and J genes are TRBV11-1 and TRBJ2-1; 7 bases are shared with TRBD1. CDR3 length: 14 residues. With 5 bases clipped from V and 5 bases from J, the junction kept 6 bases outside the gene matches. From germline, CDR1 is SGHAT and CDR2 FQDESV (reference sequence).

The chain links TRBV30 to TRBJ2-7; D assignment may be TRBD1 or TRBD2 (5 bases each). Germline lookup yields CDR1 GTSNPN and CDR2 SVGIG (reference sequence). The CDR3 is 16 residues long. V was shortened by 0 bases and J by 3 bases, with 18 bases between the two germline ends. Here the CDR3 reads CAWSVLGTYGIYEQYF. In DNA, the CDR3 is TGTGCCTGGAGTGTACTTGGGACCTATGGGATCTACGAGCAGTACTTC.

The V gene is TRBV29-1, the J gene TRBJ1-1; 7 positions agree with TRBD1. Trimming at V came to 6 bases and at J to 0 bases, leaving 16 bases not matched to a gene. The CDR3 runs to 17 residues. Germline V CDR1 and CDR2: SQVTM, ANQGSEA. This CDR3 is CSVAGQKLWGMNTEAFF. The CDR3 DNA reads as TGCAGCGTCGCGGGACAGAAACTGTGGGGCATGAACACTGAAGCTTTCTTT.

This chain joins TRBV9 and TRBJ1-2, with D unclear. This CDR3 has 17 amino acids. CDR1 is SGDLS and CDR2 is YYNGEE in the germline V gene. Trimming stripped 4 bases from V and 1 base from J, with 20 bases between. CDR3 amino acids: CASSPFDQVGGNYGYTF. CDR3 bases: TGTGCCAGCAGCCCTTTCGATCAGGTTGGCGGTAACTATGGCTACACCTTC.

This clone came up once. The V gene is TRBV5-6, the J gene TRBJ1-3, with D possibly matching TRBD1 (5 bases). This CDR3 is built from 14 residues. Trimming pared 1 base from V and 0 bases from J, leaving 5 bases between. Germline-derived CDR1 and CDR2 are SGHDT and YYEEEE. The CDR3 is CASSLTGSGNTIYF. The DNA for the CDR3 is TGTGCCAGCAGCTTGACAGGCTCTGGAAACACCATATATTTT.

V is TRBV29-1 and J is TRBJ1-4; tentative D call: TRBD1 (5 bases). CDR3 size: 15 residues. Trimming removed 0 bases at V and 7 bases at J, with 15 bases between. Germline CDR1 is SQVTM and CDR2 is ANQGSEA. CDR3 in amino acids: CSVEDLGTGGEKLFF. CDR3 coding DNA: TGCAGCGTTGAAGATCTGGGGACCGGCGGTGAAAAACTGTTTTTT. Together with reference TRBV29-1 and TRBJ1-4, the CDR3 gives the full variable domain: SAVISQKPSRDICQRGTSLTIQCQVDSQVTMMFWYRQQPGQSLTLIATANQGSEATYESGFVIDKFPISRPNLTFSTLTVSNMSPEDSSIYLCSVEDLGTGGEKLFFGSGTQLSVL.

The V call is TRBV15, the J call TRBJ1-6; D remains ambiguous. The CDR3 is 17 amino acids. The V gene's germline CDR1 is LNHNV and CDR2 YYDKDF (reference sequence). The V and J ends lost 0 bases and 0 bases respectively, with 9 bases between them. CDR3 region: CATSRDVENSYNSPLHF. The CDR3 DNA is TGTGCCACCAGCAGAGATGTCGAAAACTCCTATAATTCACCCCTCCACTTT. The whole variable domain, remainder taken from reference TRBV15 and TRBJ1-6, is DAMVIQNPRYQVTQFGKPVTLSCSQTLNHNVMYWYQQKSSQAPKLLFHYYDKDFNNEADTPDNFQSRRPNTSFCFLDIRSPGLGDTAMYLCATSRDVENSYNSPLHFGNGTRLTVT.

This sequence joins TRBV30 and TRBJ1-4; tentatively, D is TRBD1 (6 bases). Looked up from germline, CDR1 is GTSNPN and CDR2 is SVGIG (reference sequence). V dropped 0 bases and J dropped 7 bases, with 12 bases sitting between them. The CDR3 is 14 residues long. CDR3 sequence reads: CAWSVYREGEKLFF. For the CDR3, the DNA is TGTGCCTGGAGTGTATACAGGGAGGGTGAAAAACTGTTTTTT.

The rearrangement uses TRBV11-2 and TRBJ2-7; D gene uncertain. This CDR3 region has 13 residues. V gave up 4 bases and J gave up 2 bases, with 9 bases separating them. Germline V gene data show CDR1 as SGHAT and CDR2 as FQNNGV. DNA of the CDR3: TGTGCCAGCAGCTCAGACCCGACCTACGAGCAGTACTTC. Its protein product is CASSSDPTYEQYF.

This clone occurred a few times. The chain couples TRBV4-1 to TRBJ1-1; no reliable D call. This CDR3 region has 13 residues. In germline, CDR1 is MGHRA, CDR2 YSYEKL. With 0 bases removed from V and 8 bases from J, the gap between germline ends came to 10 bases. DNA of the CDR3: TGCGCCAGCAGCCAAGATTGGGAGGGCGAAGCTTTCTTT. Its protein is CASSQDWEGEAFF.

This clone was recorded a few times. This chain uses TRBV27 with TRBJ1-2, with D uncertain. Germline CDR1 MNHEY, CDR2 SMNVEV (reference sequence). V gave up 4 bases and J gave up 5 bases, with 14 bases separating them. The CDR3 is 14 residues long. The DNA of the CDR3 is TGTGCCAGCAGTTATGGCAGTACCCAATATGGCTACACCTTC. Protein product: CASSYGSTQYGYTF.

This chain links TRBV4-2 with TRBJ2-2; no clear D. The germline CDR1 and CDR2 sequences are LGHNA and YNFKEQ. This CDR3 is built from 15 residues. Trimming removed 3 bases from V and 1 base from J, with 9 bases in between. The CDR3 coding sequence is TGTGCCAGCAGCCACCCGATAGAGAACACCGGGGAGCTGTTTTTT. Residues: CASSHPIENTGELFF.

This clone was observed once. The DNA for the CDR3 is TGTGCCAGCAGCTTCACATCCTACGAGCAGTACTTC. Translated: CASSFTSYEQYF. The chain uses TRBV6-6 and TRBJ2-7; D gene ambiguous. Germline CDR1 and CDR2: MNHNY and SVGAGI (reference sequence). V was shortened by 6 bases and J by 1 base, with 7 bases between the two germline ends. The CDR3 spans 12 residues.

The V and J genes are TRBV5-6 and TRBJ1-4; 7 bases line up with TRBD1. This CDR3 contains 14 residues. V shed 2 bases and J 4 bases; nucleotides not matched to a gene: 2. Germline CDR1 reads SGHDT; CDR2 reads YYEEEE. Here the CDR3 reads CASSFGTDNEKLFF. The CDR3, as DNA: TGTGCCAGCAGCTTCGGGACAGATAATGAAAAACTGTTTTTT.

The genes are TRBV27 and TRBJ2-7; D is possibly TRBD2 (5 bases). Germline assignment: CDR1 MNHEY and CDR2 SMNVEV (reference sequence). CDR3 size: 14 residues. Deletions cut 3 bases from V and 4 bases from J, with 13 bases between. As DNA, the CDR3 is TGTGCCAGCAGTTTTTCGAGAGGGATGTACGAGCAGTACTTC. This codes for CASSFSRGMYEQYF.

The chain employs TRBV7-9 and TRBJ2-7; possible D gene TRBD2, 6 bases. Trimming pared 5 bases from V and 9 bases from J, leaving 26 bases between. Germline assignment: CDR1 SEHNR and CDR2 FQNEAQ (reference sequence). The CDR3 has 16 amino acids. The CDR3, as DNA: TGTGCCAGCAGCCCCGCGGGTAGCGGACCCGTTTTATGGCAGTACTTC. It specifies CASSPAGSGPVLWQYF.

This chain uses TRBV5-4 with TRBJ2-3; TRBD1 matches 7 bases. After removal of 1 base from V and 8 bases from J, the junction contained 19 bases not matched to a gene. The CDR3 extends over 18 amino acids. Germline-derived CDR1 and CDR2 are SGHNT and YYREEE (reference sequence). In nucleotides, the CDR3 is TGTGCCAGCAGCTTGTGGGGCCGACAGGGAGCCGTCGGGGCTACGCAGTATTTT. Encoded protein: CASSLWGRQGAVGATQYF. The complete variable domain, with remaining parts taken from reference TRBV5-4 and TRBJ2-3, reads ETGVTQSPTHLIKTRGQQVTLRCSSQSGHNTVSWYQQALGQGPQFIFQYYREEENGRGNFPPRFSGLQFPNYSSELNVNALELDDSALYLCASSLWGRQGAVGATQYFGPGTRLTVL.